The source of this TCR beta chain is a study of T cell repertoires in cytomegalovirus infection. Study background: Public TCR beta signatures were indicative of both CMV infection and a matching HLA type.

The CDR3 covers 17 residues. Germline trimming cut 3 bases from V and 6 bases from J; bases unmatched to any gene: 14. Germline values: CDR1 SGHVT, CDR2 SQSDAQ. Concerning this clonotype itself: Its antigen is still unknown. Just one base apart from a much larger clone, this may be a read error. The final CDR3 position lacks the conserved phenylalanine or tryptophan, pointing to a likely read error.

TCRdb independently ran MiXCR on the reads; one entry per CDR3 protein. The table has some 900,000 distinct CDR3 sequences, 32% seen once. The clonotype comes from a human donor in good health (CMV status not recorded). Some clones in this sample may be carry-over from other donors' samples. The chain links TRBV7-4 to TRBJ2-3; 8 bases are shared with TRBD1. Here the sequenced sample was cultured CD8+ T cells from PBMCs, taken from culture after CMV antigen stimulation. CDR3 in DNA: TGTGCCAGCAGCTTCACGTCCAGGGGGCCGCGTGGGGATACGCAGTATGTT. Amino acids: CASSFTSRGPRGDTQYV.